This is a list of T cell receptor beta chains from one sample in a study of blood T cells in healthy people across ages. TCRdb analysed the 5' RACE reads with MiXCR anew, one entry per CDR3 protein. The table has roughly 930,000 distinct CDR3 sequences, approximately 49% seen once. Source material: blood. Every receptor here comes from a man aged 25 to 40 in good health. Both conserved end residues are part of each CDR3. Each record gives: V gene, clone size, J gene, CDR3 protein. Clone size is shown for a subset of rows, as once, few, many or a class of expanded clone.

V: TRBV5-1
size: few
J: TRBJ2-1
CDR3: CASARSGSYNEQFF

V: TRBV27
size: NA
J: TRBJ2-7
CDR3: CASQGSYEQYF

V: TRBV6-5
size: NA
J: TRBJ2-1
CDR3: CASSYGAGEVDEQFF

V: TRBV12-3/TRBV12-4
size: NA
J: TRBJ1-1
CDR3: CASSVLTVNTEAFF

V: TRBV7-2
size: once
J: TRBJ1-1
CDR3: CASSATGTGTEAFF

V: TRBV5-1
size: many
J: TRBJ1-5
CDR3: CASSLAPLGGQFGLPQHF

V: TRBV11-3
size: few
J: TRBJ2-3
CDR3: CASSLGTGTTDTQYF

V: TRBV4-1
size: few
J: TRBJ1-6
CDR3: CASSQVTERDSPLHF

V: TRBV12-3/TRBV12-4
size: NA
J: NA
CDR3: CASSWDTGFETQYF

V: TRBV29-1
size: few
J: TRBJ2-3
CDR3: CSVEEAGGPRTDTQYF

V: TRBV27
size: NA
J: TRBJ1-1
CDR3: CASRLDWRDGEAFF

V: TRBV20-1
size: once
J: NA
CDR3: CSARSSGVHYEQYF

V: TRBV12-3/TRBV12-4
size: NA
J: TRBJ2-2
CDR3: CASSLGGRGNTGELFF

V: TRBV27
size: NA
J: TRBJ1-2
CDR3: CASSWLDRGLSGYTF

V: TRBV4-2
size: once
J: TRBJ2-2
CDR3: CASSQQSTGELFF

V: TRBV7-2
size: many
J: TRBJ2-1
CDR3: CASSLDRGAYNEQFF

V: TRBV10-3
size: few
J: TRBJ1-5
CDR3: CATTGQPNQPQHF

V: TRBV12-3/TRBV12-4
size: NA
J: TRBJ1-5
CDR3: CASSPQGIGNQPQHF

V: TRBV20-1
size: NA
J: NA
CDR3: CSARDLRGSEQYF

V: TRBV20-1
size: few
J: TRBJ2-1
CDR3: CSARGASDREQFF

V: TRBV13
size: NA
J: TRBJ2-3
CDR3: CACSHGTSFGDTQYF

V: TRBV3-1
size: NA
J: TRBJ2-1
CDR3: CASSQGMRTAKLYNEQFF